Shown below are 20 T cell receptor beta chains from a single sample sequenced in a study of vaccination and CD4 T cells after COVID-19. The Oncomine TCR Beta short-read assay was applied to DNA of cultured CD4+ T cells. TCRdb redid the calling of the PCR reads with MiXCR, one entry per CDR3 protein. Found here are 20,000 or so distinct CDR3 sequences, roughly a quarter of them singletons; the top ten hold roughly 10%. Treatment specified: roughly 11-day PBMC culture with coronavirus spike peptide pools or control peptides (ViraFEST assay). The antigens these receptors bind are not known. Sequenced: cultured CD4+ T cells from blood. These receptors were collected from a human donor with COVID-19.

This clonotype ranks as medium-sized. The chain carries TRBV20-1 and TRBJ2-7; D possibly corresponds to TRBD2 (6 bases). V lost 0 bases and J lost 4, with 13 bases in between. Germline V gene sequence: CDR1 DFQATT, CDR2 SNEGSKA (reference sequence). The CDR3 is 14 residues long. The CDR3 spells CSARDPAGIYEQYF. The CDR3 DNA reads TGCAGTGCTAGAGATCCGGCGGGGATATACGAGCAGTACTTC.

This clonotype was recorded a few times. J is TRBJ1-3 and V is TRBV19, with 10 bases that match TRBD1. The length of the CDR3 is 18 residues. The V gene end was trimmed by 6 bases and the J gene end by 0 bases; junction bases not matched to a gene: 11. Looked up from germline, CDR1 is LNHDA and CDR2 is SQIVND (reference sequence). The CDR3 reads CASSIPTGGSNSGNTIYF. In DNA form, the CDR3 reads TGTGCCAGTAGCATCCCGACAGGGGGCTCGAACTCTGGAAACACCATATATTTT.

This clonotype was seen only a few times. The genes are TRBV11-1 and TRBJ1-6; D is unresolved. The V end lost 5 bases, the J end lost 5 bases, and 10 bases lay between the germline ends. CDR3 length equals 14 residues. Germline CDR1 is SGHAT and CDR2 is FQDESV (reference sequence). The CDR3 coding sequence is TGTGCCAGCAGCCTAAGGACCGATAATTCACCCCTCCACTTT. Residues: CASSLRTDNSPLHF.

This chain links TRBV30 with TRBJ2-7, with D perhaps matching TRBD2 (5 bases). The CDR3 is 12 amino acids. The ends were cut back, 2 bases at V and 3 bases at J, with 8 bases in the middle. Germline CDR1 reads GTSNPN; CDR2 reads SVGIG (reference sequence). The CDR3 sequence: CAWSRTGYEQYF. Written as DNA, the CDR3 is TGTGCCTGGAGTAGGACTGGCTACGAGCAGTACTTC.

By share, this clonotype ranks as medium-sized (0.01 to 0.1%). This chain uses TRBV6-5 with TRBJ1-1; 10 bases line up with TRBD1. V was pared by 2 bases and J by 7 bases, with 4 bases of the junction left unmatched. The CDR3 runs to 14 residues. The germline CDR1 and CDR2 sequences are MNHEY and SVGAGI. The CDR3 nucleotides are TGTGCCAGCAGTTACCGTCGGACAGGGGGTGAAGCTTTCTTT. Protein: CASSYRRTGGEAFF.

The V gene is TRBV7-2, the J gene TRBJ2-2, with TRBD2 identical over 10 bases. Per the germline V gene, CDR1 is SGHTA and CDR2 is FQGNSA. Germline trimming cut 6 bases from V and 7 bases from J; bases unmatched to any gene: 8. The length of the CDR3 is 15 residues. The CDR3 region is CASRPQTSGFGELFF. In nucleotides, the CDR3 is TGTGCCAGCAGACCACAGACTAGCGGGTTCGGGGAGCTGTTTTTT.

The chain combines TRBV20-1 with TRBJ2-7; D remains unclear. Trimming shortened V by 6 bases and J by 2 bases, and 11 bases separated the two germline ends. The CDR3 is 12 amino acids. CDR1 DFQATT and CDR2 SNEGSKA come from the germline V gene (reference sequence). The CDR3 DNA is TGCAGTGCCACGGGCGTCACCTACGAGCAGTACTTC. This gives the protein CSATGVTYEQYF.

The chain has TRBV12-3 or TRBV12-4 and TRBJ1-1; TRBD1 aligns across 9 bases. Unmatched junction bases numbered 6, after V lost 6 bases and J lost 1 base. The CDR3 extends over 15 amino acids. The CDR3 spells CASRLRQGGNTEAFF. CDR3 DNA: TGTGCCAGCAGACTCAGACAGGGGGGGAACACTGAAGCTTTCTTT.

This CDR3 reads CASSYSDRGGIFYGYTF. DNA of the CDR3: TGTGCCAGCAGTTACTCGGACAGGGGAGGAATCTTCTATGGCTACACCTTC. The chain has TRBV6-5 and TRBJ1-2, with TRBD1 matching over 9 bases. Germline V gene lookup returns CDR1 MNHEY and CDR2 SVGAGI. The trim removed 0 bases at V and 4 bases at J, leaving 9 bases unmatched. The CDR3 has 17 residues.

This clonotype has just a few counts. The rearrangement uses TRBV6-1 and TRBJ1-5, with TRBD1 matching over 8 bases. Germline trimming cut 6 bases from V and 1 base from J; bases unmatched to any gene: 5. This CDR3 has 15 residues. Germline V gene sequence: CDR1 MNHNS, CDR2 SASEGT. In nucleotides, the CDR3 is TGTGCCAGCAGAGGACAGGGAGGAAGCAATCAGCCCCAGCATTTT. This encodes CASRGQGGSNQPQHF.

The chain is built from TRBV19 and TRBJ2-1; D is perhaps TRBD2 (6 bases). V lost 1 base to trimming and J lost 0 bases, with 13 bases between them. Germline lookup yields CDR1 LNHDA and CDR2 SQIVND (reference sequence). The CDR3 length is 17 residues. The CDR3 coding sequence is TGTGCCAGTAGTATAGGTGGCGGGGCCCCCTCCTACAATGAGCAGTTCTTC. Amino acid sequence: CASSIGGGAPSYNEQFF. Supplemented by reference TRBV19 and TRBJ2-1, the full variable domain reads DGGITQSPKYLFRKEGQNVTLSCEQNLNHDAMYWYRQDPGQGLRLIYYSQIVNDFQKGDIAEGYSVSREKKESFPLTVTSAQKNPTAFYLCASSIGGGAPSYNEQFFGPGTRLTVL.

The chain uses TRBV28 and TRBJ2-2, with a weak D call TRBD1 (5 bases). Deletions cut 2 bases from V and 4 bases from J, with 8 bases between. The CDR3 totals 14 residues. Germline V gene lookup returns CDR1 MDHEN and CDR2 SYDVKM. CDR3 DNA sequence: TGTGCCAGCAGTTTAGGACACGCCACCGGGGAGCTGTTTTTT. Its translation: CASSLGHATGELFF.

This clonotype is categorized as medium-sized. Here the CDR3 reads CASETSGQAPNYGYTF. CDR3 in DNA: TGTGCCAGTGAAACGTCCGGACAGGCCCCTAACTATGGCTACACCTTC. The rearrangement joins TRBV6-1 to TRBJ1-2; 7 nucleotides match TRBD1. Germline CDR1 reads MNHNS; CDR2 reads SASEGT. This CDR3 is 16 amino acids long. The V gene end was trimmed by 9 bases and the J gene end by 0 bases; junction bases not matched to a gene: 13.

This clonotype was observed a few times. The CDR3 protein is CASSPFRTEAFF. The CDR3 bases are TGTGCCAGCAGCCCATTCAGGACTGAAGCTTTCTTT. The V call is TRBV12-3 or TRBV12-4, the J call TRBJ1-1; D is unclear. The V gene lost 6 bases and the J gene lost 5 bases, with 10 bases spanning the gap. The CDR3 runs 12 residues.

The rearrangement uses TRBV5-1 and TRBJ2-5; D is uncertain. Germline V CDR1 and CDR2: SGHRS, YFSETQ. V lost 1 base and J 5 bases, leaving 12 bases between the germline ends. The length of the CDR3 is 14 residues. This chain's CDR3 is CASSLNSGLETQYF. The CDR3 bases are TGCGCCAGCAGCTTGAATTCTGGGCTGGAGACCCAGTACTTC.

This clonotype qualifies as medium-sized. V and J are TRBV6-2 or TRBV6-3 and TRBJ1-5, with a tentative D call TRBD1 (6 bases). Per the germline V gene, CDR1 is MNHEY and CDR2 is SVGEGT. Trimming removed 2 bases at V and 7 bases at J, with 12 bases between. The CDR3 contains 14 residues. The CDR3 region is CASSYPGARQPQHF. The CDR3 DNA reads TGTGCCAGCAGTTACCCAGGGGCCCGACAGCCCCAGCATTTT.

V usage is TRBV3-1 and J usage is TRBJ2-1, with a possible D match to TRBD2 (7 bases). The germline V and J ends were trimmed by 1 base and 9 bases, with 13 bases remaining between them. The germline V gene encodes CDR1 LGHDT and CDR2 YNNKEL (reference sequence). The CDR3 totals 14 residues. The CDR3 sequence: CASSQVGGLGEQFF. The DNA for the CDR3 is TGTGCCAGCAGCCAAGTCGGGGGGCTTGGTGAGCAGTTCTTC.

In this sample, this clonotype turned up a few times. The V gene is TRBV19, the J gene TRBJ1-6; D is perhaps TRBD1 (6 bases). Germline CDR1 and CDR2: LNHDA and SQIVND (reference sequence). Trimming stripped 9 bases from V and 8 bases from J, with 17 bases between. The CDR3 contains 14 residues. The CDR3 reads CASSTGGRDSPLHF. CDR3 sequence (DNA): TGTGCCAGCAGCACGGGGGGGCGAGATTCACCCCTCCACTTT. The full variable domain, rest sourced from reference TRBV19 and TRBJ1-6, is DGGITQSPKYLFRKEGQNVTLSCEQNLNHDAMYWYRQDPGQGLRLIYYSQIVNDFQKGDIAEGYSVSREKKESFPLTVTSAQKNPTAFYLCASSTGGRDSPLHFGNGTRLTVT.

The gene calls are TRBV5-1 and TRBJ2-7, with 8 bases that match TRBD2. Germline assignment: CDR1 SGHRS and CDR2 YFSETQ. With V trimmed by 0 bases and J by 7 bases, 9 bases remained unmatched. The CDR3 contains 15 residues. CDR3 DNA sequence: TGCGCCAGCAGCTTGGGCTACGGGGGGGCCCGAGAGCAGTACTTC. Its translation: CASSLGYGGAREQYF.

The chain recombines TRBV3-1 with TRBJ2-2; no clear D gene. This CDR3 comprises 14 residues. Germline V gene lookup returns CDR1 LGHDT and CDR2 YNNKEL (reference sequence). The V gene lost 2 bases and the J gene lost 8 bases, with 12 bases spanning the gap. This CDR3 reads CASSQMLLGGELFF. The DNA of the CDR3 is TGTGCCAGCAGCCAAATGCTATTAGGAGGGGAGCTGTTTTTT.